Below, 8 T cell receptor beta chains from the same sample are listed, as sequenced in a study of CD8+CD57+ T cells in acquired aplastic anemia. Genomic DNA was employed as the template in profiling TCR beta VDJ and CDR3. TCRdb re-called the reads with MiXCR, one entry per CDR3 protein. The sample consists of about 270,000 distinct CDR3 sequences, 56% of them appearing once. The sequenced material came from sorted CD4+, CD8+, or CD8+CD57+ T cells (not recorded which) from PBMCs. The origin of the receptors is a human donor with severe aplastic anemia or a healthy control (not recorded which).

This clonotype was seen at least ten times. J is TRBJ2-1 and V is TRBV7-6; a weak D match, TRBD1 (5 bases). Germline CDR1 is SGHVS and CDR2 is FNYEAQ. The V end lost 0 bases, the J end lost 9 bases, and 12 bases lay between the germline ends. The length of the CDR3 is 14 residues. CDR3 loop: CASSLAPGNREQFF. CDR3 nucleotide sequence: TGTGCCAGCAGCTTAGCGCCAGGGAATCGTGAGCAGTTCTTC. Complete variable domain (other parts from reference TRBV7-6 and TRBJ2-1): GAGVSQSPRYKVTKRGQDVALRCDPISGHVSLYWYRQALGQGPEFLTYFNYEAQQDKSGLPNDRFSAERPEGSISTLTIQRTEQRDSAMYRCASSLAPGNREQFFGPGTRLTVL.

The genes are TRBV2 and TRBJ2-7; D is ambiguous. The germline gives CDR1 SNHLY, CDR2 FYNNEI. The CDR3 runs to 13 residues. V was shortened by 0 bases and J by 3 bases, with 6 bases between the two germline ends. The DNA for the CDR3 is TGTGCCAGCAGTGAAGCGGACGTCTACGAGCAGTACTTC. It specifies CASSEADVYEQYF.

A word on this clonotype: The junction departs from germline at one end; a sequencing error may be responsible. The chain carries TRBV5-5 and TRBJ2-3; the match to TRBD2 covers 8 bases. Germline CDR1 is SGHKS and CDR2 is YYEKEE (reference sequence). CDR3 length equals 15 residues. CDR3 in amino acids: CASSTLAASTDTQYF. Written as DNA, the CDR3 is TGCGCCAGCAGCACACTAGCGGCATCCACAGATACGCAGTATTTT. The full variable domain, completed using reference TRBV5-5 and TRBJ2-3, is DAGVTQSPTHLIKTRGQQVTLRCSPISGHKSVSWYQQVLGQGPQFIFQYYEKEERGRGNFPDRFSARQFPNYSSELNVNALLLGDSALYLCASSTLAASTDTQYFGPGTRLTVL.

This clonotype was detected a few times. V and J are TRBV6-5 and TRBJ1-1; the D is unclear. CDR1 and CDR2 (germline): MNHEY, SVGAGI. With 7 bases removed from V and 1 base from J, the gap between germline ends came to 10 bases. The length of the CDR3 is 13 residues. In DNA form, the CDR3 reads TGTGCCAGCACTTTGGCCGCGAACACTGAAGCTTTCTTT. Residues: CASTLAANTEAFF.

The chain combines TRBV24-1 with TRBJ2-6, with 9 bases identical to TRBD1. This CDR3 is 17 amino acids long. Germline CDR1 and CDR2: KGHDR and SFDVKD. V lost 2 bases to trimming and J lost 4 bases; unmatched junction nucleotides: 5. CDR3 residues: CATSDYRDRDGANVLTF. The CDR3 nucleotides are TGTGCCACCAGTGATTACCGGGACAGGGACGGGGCCAACGTCCTGACTTTC.

V gene TRBV6-5 combines with J gene TRBJ2-1, with D perhaps matching TRBD1 or TRBD2 (8 bases each). Germline V gives CDR1 MNHEY, CDR2 SVGAGI. Trimming stripped 2 bases from V and 13 bases from J, with 15 bases between. This CDR3 has 13 amino acids. The CDR3 region is CASSYGSGTGQFF. CDR3 bases: TGTGCCAGCAGTTACGGTAGCGGGACAGGTCAGTTCTTC.

There are many counts of this clonotype. CDR3 DNA sequence: TGTGCCAGCAGGGTGGGGGGGGGCTCTGAAGCTTTCTTT. It yields the protein CASRVGGGSEAFF. The chain couples TRBV5-6 to TRBJ1-1; D is possibly TRBD1 (6 bases). The CDR3 consists of 13 residues. Germline V gives CDR1 SGHDT, CDR2 YYEEEE. V was cut by 5 bases and J by 6 bases, with 14 bases left in between.

V is TRBV6-6 and J is TRBJ2-1, with 12 bases that match TRBD2. The CDR3 runs to 15 residues. With 6 bases clipped from V and 4 bases from J, the junction kept 4 bases outside the gene matches. Germline CDR1 and CDR2: MNHNY and SVGAGI (reference sequence). The CDR3 is CASSRGLAGYNEQFF. In DNA, the CDR3 is TGTGCCAGCAGCCGCGGACTAGCGGGGTACAATGAGCAGTTCTTC.